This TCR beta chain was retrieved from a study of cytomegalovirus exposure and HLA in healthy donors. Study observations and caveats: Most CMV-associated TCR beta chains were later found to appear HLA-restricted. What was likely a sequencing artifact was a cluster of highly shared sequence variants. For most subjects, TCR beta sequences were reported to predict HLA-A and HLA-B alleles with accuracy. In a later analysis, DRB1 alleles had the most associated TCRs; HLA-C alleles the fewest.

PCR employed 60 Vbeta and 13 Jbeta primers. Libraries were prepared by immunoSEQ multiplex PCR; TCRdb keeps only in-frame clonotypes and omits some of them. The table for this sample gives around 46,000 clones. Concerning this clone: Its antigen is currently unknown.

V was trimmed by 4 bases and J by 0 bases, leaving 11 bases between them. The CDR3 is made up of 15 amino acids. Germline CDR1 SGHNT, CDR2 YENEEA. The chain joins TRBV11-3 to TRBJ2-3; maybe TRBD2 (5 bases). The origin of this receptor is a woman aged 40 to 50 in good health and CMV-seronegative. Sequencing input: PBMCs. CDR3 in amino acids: CASSWRSSSTDTQYF. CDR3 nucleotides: TGTGCCAGCAGCTGGAGGTCCTCTAGCACAGATACGCAGTATTTT.